The 32 T cell receptor beta chains reported below all come from one sample, sequenced in a study of T cells after yellow fever vaccination. Each CDR3 protein is one row after TCRdb ran MiXCR on the 5' RACE reads. The sample consists of about 510,000 distinct CDR3 sequences, roughly 22% of them appearing once. Sequenced here: PBMCs, sampled less than 25 days after the first yellow fever vaccination. The receptors stem from a young man who received the YFV17D yellow fever vaccine.

The chain uses TRBV7-2 and TRBJ1-5; no firm D call. With 3 bases removed from V and 4 bases from J, the gap between germline ends came to 7 bases. The germline gives CDR1 SGHTA, CDR2 FQGNSA. The CDR3 is 13 amino acids. The CDR3 sequence is CASSFSMNQPQHF. Here the CDR3 DNA reads TGTGCCAGCAGCTTCTCCATGAATCAGCCCCAGCATTTT.

The CDR3 loop is CSAKRTSGNTDTQYF. In DNA form, the CDR3 reads TGCAGTGCCAAGCGGACTAGCGGGAACACAGATACGCAGTATTTT. The chain has TRBV20-1 and TRBJ2-3; 12 nucleotides align to TRBD2. V trimming: 6 bases; J trimming: 2 bases; junction bases outside the gene matches: 6. The CDR3 covers 15 residues. The V gene's germline CDR1 is DFQATT and CDR2 SNEGSKA (reference sequence).

This clonotype occurred a few times. The rearrangement links TRBV5-6 to TRBJ1-5; 7 bases are a match to TRBD1. Germline trimming cut 0 bases from V and 2 bases from J; bases unmatched to any gene: 14. Germline values: CDR1 SGHDT, CDR2 YYEEEE. The CDR3 is made up of 19 amino acids. The CDR3 region is CASSLVGTDTFGRNQPQHF. For the CDR3, the DNA is TGTGCCAGCAGCTTGGTCGGGACAGACACTTTTGGGCGCAATCAGCCCCAGCATTTT.

Only a few counts were recorded for this clonotype. The J gene is TRBJ2-3, the V gene TRBV15; 8 nucleotides line up with TRBD2. The CDR3 runs to 16 residues. With 1 base clipped from V and 4 bases from J, the junction kept 7 bases outside the gene matches. Germline V gene sequence: CDR1 LNHNV, CDR2 YYDKDF (reference sequence). CDR3 in DNA: TGTGCCACCAGCAGAGCCGGGACTAGGGTAGCAGATACGCAGTATTTT. Amino acid sequence: CATSRAGTRVADTQYF.

Only a few counts were recorded for this clonotype. This chain links TRBV12-3 or TRBV12-4 with TRBJ2-1; 7 bases are a match to TRBD1. V was clipped by 1 base and J by 2 bases; unmatched bases: 5. The CDR3 totals 16 residues. The CDR3 nucleotides are TGTGCCAGCAGTTTAGTCAACAGGGGTCCCTACAATGAGCAGTTCTTC. It encodes CASSLVNRGPYNEQFF.

The chain uses TRBV29-1 and TRBJ2-2, with D maybe TRBD1 (5 bases). The V end lost 5 bases, the J end lost 5 bases, and 12 bases lay between the germline ends. This CDR3 spans 13 amino acids. CDR1 and CDR2 from the germline V gene are SQVTM and ANQGSEA. The DNA of the CDR3 is TGCAGCGTTCAAGGGGCTTTTACCGGGGAGCTGTTTTTT. This gives the protein CSVQGAFTGELFF.

The sample holds many counts of this clonotype. The rearrangement links TRBV20-1 to TRBJ1-1; D perhaps matches TRBD1 (6 bases). The V gene lost 5 bases and the J gene lost 2 bases, with 9 bases spanning the gap. Germline V CDR1 and CDR2: DFQATT, SNEGSKA (reference sequence). CDR3 length: 12 residues. The CDR3 DNA reads TGCAGTGCTCAACAGGGTAACACTGAAGCTTTCTTT. Translating gives CSAQQGNTEAFF.

CDR3 coding DNA: TGTGCCAGCAGAGGGACAGGGGAAGAGACCCAGTACTTC. Its protein is CASRGTGEETQYF. The chain couples TRBV9 to TRBJ2-5, with TRBD1 matching over 10 bases. CDR1 is SGDLS and CDR2 is YYNGEE in the germline V gene. The CDR3 extends over 13 amino acids. V lost 5 bases and J lost 3; bases outside the gene matches: 1.

This sequence joins TRBV29-1 and TRBJ1-6; D is perhaps TRBD1 (5 bases). The CDR3 consists of 14 residues. The ends were cut back, 6 bases at V and 9 bases at J, with 18 bases in the middle. Germline lookup yields CDR1 SQVTM and CDR2 ANQGSEA. The CDR3 nucleotides read TGCAGCGTGTCTTTCAGGGATCGAGGTTCACCCCTCCACTTT. Translating gives CSVSFRDRGSPLHF.

V usage is TRBV20-1 and J usage is TRBJ1-5; weak D call: TRBD1 (6 bases). The CDR3 is 12 residues long. Germline V CDR1 and CDR2: DFQATT, SNEGSKA (reference sequence). V lost 2 bases and J 7 bases, leaving 9 bases between the germline ends. CDR3 region: CSARPDSQPQHF. CDR3 bases: TGCAGTGCTAGACCGGACAGCCAGCCCCAGCATTTT.

The chain uses TRBV6-1 and TRBJ2-1, with D uncertain. Trimming cost V 5 bases and J 6 bases, with 14 bases left between them. The length of the CDR3 is 14 residues. Germline values: CDR1 MNHNS, CDR2 SASEGT. The CDR3 DNA sequence: TGTGCCAGCAGTACCCTACCCCGGAGCAATGAGCAGTTCTTC. Its translation is CASSTLPRSNEQFF.

The genes are TRBV15 and TRBJ2-6; the D is unclear. CDR1 LNHNV and CDR2 YYDKDF come from the germline V gene (reference sequence). There are 14 residues in the CDR3. The V end was cut by 1 base, the J end by 3 bases, with 4 bases between. CDR3 loop: CATSRVHGANVLTF. The CDR3 coding sequence is TGTGCCACCAGCAGAGTTCATGGGGCCAACGTCCTGACTTTC. Filled out from reference TRBV15 and TRBJ2-6, the complete variable domain reads DAMVIQNPRYQVTQFGKPVTLSCSQTLNHNVMYWYQQKSSQAPKLLFHYYDKDFNNEADTPDNFQSRRPNTSFCFLDIRSPGLGDTAMYLCATSRVHGANVLTFGAGSRLTVL.

The V and J genes are TRBV7-6 and TRBJ2-1, with a weak D call TRBD1 (5 bases). CDR1 SGHVS and CDR2 FNYEAQ come from the germline V gene. V was cut by 3 bases and J by 10 bases, with 13 bases left in between. CDR3 length: 13 amino acids. CDR3 sequence (DNA): TGTGCCAGCAGCTTCCCCCCAGGGCTGGAGCAGTTCTTC. Its translation: CASSFPPGLEQFF.

Ten or more counts support this clonotype. This chain connects TRBV10-3 to TRBJ2-3; D perhaps matches TRBD1 (7 bases). CDR3 length: 14 residues. Per germline, CDR1 ENHRY and CDR2 SYGVKD. The V and J ends lost 6 bases and 5 bases respectively, with 15 bases between them. The CDR3 DNA reads TGTGCCATCAGAAGACAGGGAGGTCGAGATACGCAGTATTTT. The encoded protein is CAIRRQGGRDTQYF.

The rearrangement joins TRBV7-9 to TRBJ2-1, with 8 nucleotides matching TRBD2. Germline CDR1 reads SEHNR; CDR2 reads FQNEAQ (reference sequence). After removal of 3 bases from V and 7 bases from J, the junction contained 5 bases not matched to a gene. This CDR3 has 14 amino acids. CDR3 DNA: TGTGCCAGCAGCTTCGAGCGGGGGATGAATGAGCAGTTCTTC. Residues: CASSFERGMNEQFF.

The chain is built from TRBV10-2 and TRBJ2-3; no definite D call. The CDR3 covers 16 residues. CDR1 and CDR2 (germline): WSHSY, SAAADI. V lost 2 bases, J lost 0 bases, and 12 bases lay in between. The CDR3, as DNA: TGCGCCAGCAGTGAGGGGTTGCACGCTAGCACAGATACGCAGTATTTT. It encodes CASSEGLHASTDTQYF.

V is TRBV5-1 and J is TRBJ2-1; 7 positions agree with TRBD2. Germline-derived CDR1 and CDR2 are SGHRS and YFSETQ. The trim removed 0 bases at V and 7 bases at J, leaving 7 bases unmatched. This CDR3 contains 15 residues. Written as DNA, the CDR3 is TGCGCCAGCAGCTTGGCAGGCGGGGAGGGGAATGAGCAGTTCTTC. Its protein product is CASSLAGGEGNEQFF.

The chain joins TRBV6-2 or TRBV6-3 to TRBJ2-2; D gene unclear. The CDR3 consists of 9 residues. The germline CDR1 and CDR2 sequences are MNHEY and SVGEGT. CDR3 protein: CPWGGELFF. CDR3 in DNA: TGTCCGTGGGGCGGGGAGCTGTTTTTT.

Details on this clonotype: One end of the junction varies from germline; a read error may be responsible. The chain's CDR3 is CASSQPPGTQNF. The CDR3 coding sequence is TGTGCCAGTAGCCAACCCCCGGGGACGCAAAACTTC. V is TRBV19 and J is TRBJ1-2; possibly TRBD1 for D (5 bases). CDR3 length equals 12 residues. In germline, CDR1 is LNHDA, CDR2 SQIVND (reference sequence).

This clonotype was seen a few times. For the CDR3, the DNA is TGTGCCAGCAACGCCAGGGCATCGGGGCAGTTCTTC. Its protein is CASNARASGQFF. The chain joins TRBV28 to TRBJ2-1; D may be TRBD1 (5 bases). Trimming left V 7 bases short and J 12 bases short, with 16 bases between. In germline, CDR1 is MDHEN, CDR2 SYDVKM. This CDR3 contains 12 residues.

This clonotype was found a few times. This sequence joins TRBV6-2 or TRBV6-3 and TRBJ2-7; tentative D call: TRBD2 (5 bases). The V gene lost 2 bases and the J gene lost 1 base, with 15 bases spanning the gap. Germline lookup yields CDR1 MNHEY and CDR2 SVGEGT. The length of the CDR3 is 16 residues. The CDR3 DNA reads as TGTGCCAGCAGTTACCGCCGACACGCGGGTTCCTACGAGCAGTACTTC. Translating it yields CASSYRRHAGSYEQYF.

A few counts support this clonotype. This rearrangement joins TRBV28 to TRBJ1-6, with TRBD1 as a possible D gene (5 bases). The CDR3 contains 17 residues. V was pared by 5 bases and J by 0 bases, with 14 bases between. Germline V gene lookup returns CDR1 MDHEN and CDR2 SYDVKM. CDR3 nucleotide sequence: TGTGCCAGCAGTCCCCGGGGGGGACGCTCCTATAATTCACCCCTCCACTTT. It codes for CASSPRGGRSYNSPLHF.

This clonotype was detected a few times. This sequence joins TRBV6-2 or TRBV6-3 and TRBJ1-1; possibly TRBD1 for D (5 bases). V was pared by 7 bases and J by 4 bases, with 16 bases between. Germline CDR1 MNHEY, CDR2 SVGEGT. The CDR3 contains 14 residues. The CDR3 sequence is CASTTGGLGTEAFF. CDR3 bases: TGTGCCAGCACCACGGGGGGATTGGGCACTGAAGCTTTCTTT.

This clonotype was detected only a few times. The chain uses TRBV7-9 and TRBJ1-5; no clear D gene. V was trimmed by 5 bases and J by 3 bases, leaving 8 bases between them. Germline CDR1 and CDR2: SEHNR and FQNEAQ (reference sequence). This CDR3 has 13 residues. The CDR3 DNA reads as TGTGCCAGCAGCGCAGACATCAATCAGCCCCAGCATTTT. It is translated as CASSADINQPQHF. Full variable domain (missing parts from reference TRBV7-9 and TRBJ1-5): DTGVSQNPRHKITKRGQNVTFRCDPISEHNRLYWYRQTLGQGPEFLTYFQNEAQLEKSRLLSDRFSAERPKGSFSTLEIQRTEQGDSAMYLCASSADINQPQHFGDGTRLSIL.

The chain uses TRBV18 and TRBJ1-4; D remains ambiguous. Trimming pared 2 bases from V and 0 bases from J, leaving 10 bases between. The V gene's germline CDR1 is KGHSH and CDR2 LQKENI. The length of the CDR3 is 16 residues. The CDR3 loop reads CASSPRAVATNEKLFF. CDR3 coding DNA: TGTGCCAGCTCACCAAGGGCAGTCGCAACTAATGAAAAACTGTTTTTT.

This chain connects TRBV5-1 to TRBJ1-5, with D possibly matching TRBD1 (5 bases). This CDR3 comprises 13 residues. Per the germline V gene, CDR1 is SGHRS and CDR2 is YFSETQ. The germline V and J ends were trimmed by 7 bases and 1 base, with 9 bases remaining between them. CDR3 loop: CASVRDSNQPQHF. The DNA for the CDR3 is TGCGCCAGCGTCCGGGACAGCAATCAGCCCCAGCATTTT.

The genes are TRBV29-1 and TRBJ2-5, with 10 bases aligning to TRBD2. The CDR3 contains 14 residues. The germline gives CDR1 SQVTM, CDR2 ANQGSEA. Germline trimming cut 6 bases from V and 2 bases from J; bases unmatched to any gene: 6. The CDR3 region has the DNA TGCAGCGTAAGACTAGCGGGCGCACAAGAGACCCAGTACTTC. This translates into CSVRLAGAQETQYF.

V is TRBV29-1 and J is TRBJ2-5; D gene ambiguous. This CDR3 has 14 residues. Trimming removed 3 bases from V and 0 bases from J, with 11 bases in between. From germline, CDR1 is SQVTM and CDR2 ANQGSEA. Here the CDR3 reads CSVEDGWYQETQYF. CDR3 DNA sequence: TGCAGCGTTGAGGACGGCTGGTACCAAGAGACCCAGTACTTC.

The chain couples TRBV6-1 to TRBJ2-3; 9 bases map to TRBD1. CDR3 size: 15 residues. Trimming cost V 7 bases and J 1 base; bases outside gene matches: 6. Germline CDR1 is MNHNS and CDR2 is SASEGT. Here the CDR3 DNA reads TGTGCCAGCAACTCCGGGGACAGGGGCACAGATACGCAGTATTTT. Translating gives CASNSGDRGTDTQYF.

The chain recombines TRBV20-1 with TRBJ2-2; TRBD1 aligns across 8 bases. The V gene's germline CDR1 is DFQATT and CDR2 SNEGSKA (reference sequence). The CDR3 length is 17 residues. V lost 6 bases, J lost 2 bases, and 14 bases stayed unmatched. The CDR3 protein is CSASVGVGQGNTGELFF. CDR3 nucleotide sequence: TGCAGTGCCTCGGTTGGGGTCGGACAGGGAAACACCGGGGAGCTGTTTTTT.

The genes are TRBV15 and TRBJ1-5; no clear D gene. Germline CDR1 and CDR2: LNHNV and YYDKDF (reference sequence). The CDR3 is 15 amino acids. With 5 bases removed from V and 2 bases from J, the gap between germline ends came to 13 bases. DNA of the CDR3: TGTGCCACCAGCTCCATGGGATGGCGCAATCAGCCCCAGCATTTT. Encoded protein: CATSSMGWRNQPQHF.

Only a few counts were recorded for this clonotype. The J gene is TRBJ2-2, the V gene TRBV6-2 or TRBV6-3; D gene ambiguous. This CDR3 spans 18 amino acids. V was clipped by 0 bases and J by 3 bases, with 17 bases between them. Germline V gene data show CDR1 as MNHEY and CDR2 as SVGEGT. The CDR3 DNA reads TGTGCCAGCAGTTACTCCCTGGAATGGAGCTTCCACACCGGGGAGCTGTTTTTT. Encoded protein: CASSYSLEWSFHTGELFF.